The 22 T cell receptor beta chains given below trace back to one sample, sequenced in a study of T cell clonality in common variable immunodeficiency. The data were produced by immunoSEQ multiplex PCR, yet TCRdb's version contains in-frame clones alone and is incomplete. This repertoire holds around 29,000 clones, and none appear only once. The specimen was peripheral blood mononuclear cells. The receptors shown here come from a person aged 18-69 years in good health.

This clone has a count of ten or more. The sequenced part of the CDR3 DNA is TGTGCCAGCACCGTAACACCTGGGACAGGGGACTATGGC. Translation: CASTVTPGTGDYG. The whole CDR3 protein reads CASTVTPGTGDYGYTF. This chain connects TRBV7-3 to TRBJ1-2; 10 bases map to TRBD1. The read ends 3 residues before the CDR3 terminus; that terminus is restored from the germline J gene. Trimming at V came to 7 bases and at J to 3 bases, leaving 11 bases not matched to a gene. Germline CDR1 and CDR2: SGHTA and FQGTGA. The CDR3 extends over 16 amino acids.

This clone showed up many times. Read data end 3 residues before the CDR3 end; the end is taken from the germline J gene. This rearrangement joins TRBV6-1 to TRBJ1-2; D is ambiguous. Trimming left V 2 bases short and J 4 bases short, with 8 bases between. Germline V gene data show CDR1 as MNHNS and CDR2 as SASEGT. The CDR3 consists of 13 residues. CDR3 in amino acids: CASSETSGYGYTF. The sequenced part of the CDR3 DNA is TGTGCCAGCAGTGAAACCTCGGGCTATGGC.

This clone was observed at least ten times. The read comes to an end 3 residues before the CDR3 does, leaving the germline J gene to fill in the end. The chain joins TRBV28 to TRBJ1-3; 8 bases fit TRBD1. Germline CDR1 reads MDHEN; CDR2 reads SYDVKM. V shed 10 bases and J 4 bases; nucleotides not matched to a gene: 9. This CDR3 is built from 14 residues. The sequenced part of the CDR3 DNA is TGTGCCACCTTAACAGGGGGAAGGGGAAACACC. Protein product: CATLTGGRGNT. The CDR3 as a whole reads CATLTGGRGNTIYF.

In this sample, this clone turned up many times. The CDR3 end lies 3 residues beyond the end of the read and is filled in from the germline J gene. This chain connects TRBV7-6 to TRBJ2-3; D possibly corresponds to TRBD1 (6 bases). The V end lost 5 bases, the J end lost 6 bases, and 12 bases lay between the germline ends. The CDR3 runs 13 residues. Germline CDR1 and CDR2: SGHVS and FNYEAQ. CDR3 DNA, as far as it was read: TGTGCCAGCAGCGCCCAAACAGGGGATACG. Amino acid sequence: CASSAQTGDT. In full, the CDR3 reads CASSAQTGDTQYF.

This clone has at least ten counts. Read data end 3 residues before the CDR3 end; the end is taken from the germline J gene. This rearrangement joins TRBV30 to TRBJ2-1; maybe TRBD2 (7 bases). This CDR3 contains 15 residues. V was shortened by 0 bases and J by 8 bases, with 17 bases between the two germline ends. Germline loops: CDR1 GTSNPN, CDR2 SVGIG (reference sequence). The CDR3 reads CAWSVGGGGLDEQFF. CDR3 DNA (partial): TGTGCCTGGAGTGTAGGGGGAGGGGGATTGGATGAG.

This clone was picked up many times. The read is 3 residues too short to cover the CDR3 end, so that end is filled in from the germline J gene. V is TRBV30 and J is TRBJ1-2; TRBD1 matches 8 bases. V was pared by 2 bases and J by 7 bases, with 6 bases of the junction left unmatched. The CDR3 sequence is 13 residues long. Germline V gene lookup returns CDR1 GTSNPN and CDR2 SVGIG (reference sequence). The sequenced CDR3 bases are TGTGCCTGGAGTAGTTTACAGGGGGTTGGC. As protein: CAWSSLQGVG. The full CDR3 protein reads CAWSSLQGVGYTF.

This clone was seen at least ten times. The read halts 3 residues ahead of the CDR3 end, with the missing end drawn from the germline J gene. The rearrangement links TRBV19 to TRBJ1-5; tentatively, D is TRBD1 (5 bases). V lost 4 bases and J lost 3, with 7 bases in between. There are 13 residues in the CDR3. Germline-derived CDR1 and CDR2 are LNHDA and SQIVND (reference sequence). CDR3 sequence: CASSKQVNQPQHF. CDR3 bases read: TGTGCCAGTAGTAAACAGGTCAATCAGCCC.

This clone came up many times. The read ends 3 residues before the CDR3 terminus; that terminus is restored from the germline J gene. The chain employs TRBV7-3 and TRBJ1-1; the D is unclear. V lost 0 bases and J lost 4, with 6 bases in between. Germline V gene data show CDR1 as SGHTA and CDR2 as FQGTGA. The CDR3 runs to 13 residues. CDR3 DNA, as far as it was read: TGTGCCAGCAGCTTAACGGCTTCCACTGAA. Its translation: CASSLTASTE. The whole CDR3 sequence is CASSLTASTEAFF.

With regard to this clone: The CDR3 goes on 3 residues after the read ends, and that part is filled in from the germline J gene. This chain uses TRBV19 with TRBJ1-2, with a tentative D call TRBD1 (5 bases). Germline-derived CDR1 and CDR2 are LNHDA and SQIVND (reference sequence). The length of the CDR3 is 16 residues. CDR3 DNA, as far as it was read: TGTGCCAGTAGTATGGGTCCAGGGCAGGGTGTAGATGAC. Amino acid sequence: CASSMGPGQGVDD. The whole CDR3 region reads CASSMGPGQGVDDYTF.

A few counts support this clone. Read coverage stops 3 residues before the CDR3 terminus; the germline J gene supplies the remainder. The rearrangement uses TRBV19 and TRBJ2-4; weak D call: TRBD1 (6 bases). The CDR3 contains 13 residues. CDR1 is LNHDA and CDR2 is SQIVND in the germline V gene (reference sequence). CDR3 sequence reads: CASSGGHWYGQYF. The covered CDR3 bases are TGTGCCAGTAGTGGGGGACATTGGTATGGT.

This clone was seen repeatedly, ten times or more. The CDR3 is cut off 3 residues early in the read; its end comes from the germline J gene. The chain joins TRBV5-1 to TRBJ1-3, with D possibly TRBD1 on 5 matching bases. V lost 4 bases to trimming and J lost 0 bases, with 11 bases between them. This CDR3 is 15 amino acids long. The germline V gene has CDR1 SGHRS and CDR2 YFSETQ. CDR3 region: CASSLATASGNTIYF. The part of the CDR3 DNA that was read is TGCGCCAGCAGCCTCGCGACAGCCTCTGGAAACACC.

This clone was detected ten times or more. The read finishes 3 residues shy of the CDR3 end, and the germline J gene is used to complete it. This chain links TRBV30 with TRBJ2-7, with TRBD1 matching 7 bases. The V segment lost 5 bases and the J segment 2 bases; nucleotides outside the gene matches: 6. Germline values: CDR1 GTSNPN, CDR2 SVGIG (reference sequence). CDR3 length: 13 amino acids. The CDR3 DNA, read in part, is TGTGCCTGGTCACAGGGGCCTACCTACGAG. Protein sequence: CAWSQGPTYE. The full CDR3 is CAWSQGPTYEQYF.

There are many counts of this clone. The sequenced fragment ends 3 residues before the CDR3 boundary, so the rest is inferred from the germline J gene. The chain uses TRBV30 and TRBJ2-2; possible D gene TRBD1, 5 bases. The CDR3 extends over 12 amino acids. Trimming removed 0 bases at V and 7 bases at J, with 6 bases between. Germline CDR1 is GTSNPN and CDR2 is SVGIG (reference sequence). The covered CDR3 bases are TGTGCCTGGAGTGTGGGGCACGGGGAG. Its translation is CAWSVGHGE. The whole CDR3 sequence is CAWSVGHGELFF.

This clone has more than one count but fewer than ten. The read finishes 3 residues shy of the CDR3 end, and the germline J gene is used to complete it. The chain employs TRBV7-6 and TRBJ2-5; a possible D gene is TRBD2 (6 bases). V was pared by 1 base and J by 7 bases, with 16 bases between. CDR1 and CDR2 from the germline V gene are SGHVS and FNYEAQ. The CDR3 is made up of 15 amino acids. Partial CDR3 DNA: TGTGCCAGCAGCTTAGACGGGGGAATGGGGGGGACC. This translates into CASSLDGGMGGT. The CDR3 as a whole reads CASSLDGGMGGTQYF.

In this sample, this clone turned up a few times. The CDR3 DNA, read in part, is TGTGCCTGGATGGCCCCAATAGCGGGAGGGGAGACC. Its translation: CAWMAPIAGGET. In full, the CDR3 is CAWMAPIAGGETQYF. The chain is built from TRBV30 and TRBJ2-5, with 11 bases lining up with TRBD2. The read finishes 3 residues shy of the CDR3 end, and the germline J gene is used to complete it. Germline assignment: CDR1 GTSNPN and CDR2 SVGIG (reference sequence). The CDR3 consists of 15 residues. After removal of 4 bases from V and 5 bases from J, the junction contained 9 bases not matched to a gene.

This clone has a count of ten or more. The read ends 3 residues early relative to the CDR3; the germline J gene fills the gap. The V call is TRBV7-3, the J call TRBJ1-1, with D perhaps TRBD1 (5 bases). CDR1 and CDR2 (germline): SGHTA, FQGTGA. The CDR3 consists of 14 residues. Between the trimmed V and J ends, which lost 1 base and 6 bases, there was a span of 12 bases. The CDR3: CASSLMQGSPEAFF. The DNA read from the CDR3 is TGTGCCAGCAGCTTAATGCAGGGAAGCCCTGAA.

This clone came up many times. The read stops 3 residues short of the end of the CDR3; the missing end is completed from the germline J gene. The rearrangement links TRBV19 to TRBJ2-3, with TRBD2 matching 11 bases. This CDR3 comprises 18 residues. Per the germline V gene, CDR1 is LNHDA and CDR2 is SQIVND (reference sequence). Losses at the gene ends were 8 bases for V and 1 base for J; bases not matched to a gene: 14. The CDR3 protein is CASPPERLAGPGTDTQYF. The CDR3 DNA, read in part, is TGTGCCAGTCCCCCTGAAAGACTAGCGGGACCCGGCACAGATACG.

This clone was seen repeatedly, ten times or more. The read terminates 3 residues ahead of where the CDR3 ends, so the germline J gene completes it. The J gene is TRBJ2-7, the V gene TRBV29-1; 7 bases align to TRBD1. The trim removed 1 base at V and 2 bases at J, leaving 5 bases unmatched. The CDR3 runs to 14 residues. Germline lookup yields CDR1 SQVTM and CDR2 ANQGSEA. The sequenced CDR3 bases are TGCAGCGTTGAAGCCGGGACAGTAACCTACGAG. Translation gives CSVEAGTVTYE. The complete CDR3 sequence is CSVEAGTVTYEQYF.

This clone was picked up many times. The CDR3 end falls 3 residues outside the read, so it is completed with the germline J gene. The gene calls are TRBV18 and TRBJ1-1, with 8 nucleotides matching TRBD1. V dropped 4 bases and J dropped 0; count of bases not matched to a gene: 4. CDR3 length equals 15 residues. The V gene's germline CDR1 is KGHSH and CDR2 LQKENI. The CDR3 bases that were read are TGTGCCAGCTCACTATCGACAGGGGTGAACACTGAA. Amino acids: CASSLSTGVNTE. The whole CDR3 protein reads CASSLSTGVNTEAFF.

In its sample, this clone was seen many times. The read ends 3 residues before the CDR3 terminus; that terminus is restored from the germline J gene. The gene calls are TRBV28 and TRBJ1-5, with D uncertain. The CDR3 contains 16 residues. Germline CDR1 and CDR2: MDHEN and SYDVKM. Trimming left V 4 bases short and J 6 bases short, with 19 bases between. CDR3 loop: CASSSLRQEAGQPQHF. The sequenced CDR3 bases are TGTGCCAGCAGTTCGTTAAGACAAGAGGCTGGTCAGCCC.

As for this clone: The DNA ends 3 residues before the CDR3 does, and the rest of the CDR3 is filled in from the germline J gene. The chain employs TRBV20-1 and TRBJ2-7; D may be TRBD2 (5 bases). The germline V and J ends were trimmed by 6 bases and 2 bases, with 14 bases remaining between them. Looked up from germline, CDR1 is DFQATT and CDR2 is SNEGSKA (reference sequence). The length of the CDR3 is 13 residues. The CDR3 reads CSAPSGAAYEQYF. The DNA read from the CDR3 is TGCAGTGCCCCAAGCGGAGCCGCCTACGAG.

For this clone: A much larger clone differs from this one at a single base, so this may be a read error. Coverage ceases 3 residues before the CDR3 finishes, and the germline J gene fills in the end. The chain carries TRBV7-3 and TRBJ2-3; 8 nucleotides align to TRBD1. CDR3 length equals 13 residues. CDR1 is SGHTA and CDR2 is FQGTGA in the germline V gene. The covered CDR3 bases are TGTGCCAGCAGCTCGGTACAGGGGGAGACG. It translates to CASSSVQGET. The complete CDR3 protein is CASSSVQGETQYF. The full variable domain, its missing parts supplied by reference TRBV7-3 and TRBJ2-3, is GAGVSQTPSNKVTEKGKYVELRCDPISGHTALYWYRQSLGQGPEFLIYFQGTGAADDSGLPNDRFFAVRPEGSVSTLKIQRTERGDSAVYLCASSSVQGETQYFGPGTRLTVL.